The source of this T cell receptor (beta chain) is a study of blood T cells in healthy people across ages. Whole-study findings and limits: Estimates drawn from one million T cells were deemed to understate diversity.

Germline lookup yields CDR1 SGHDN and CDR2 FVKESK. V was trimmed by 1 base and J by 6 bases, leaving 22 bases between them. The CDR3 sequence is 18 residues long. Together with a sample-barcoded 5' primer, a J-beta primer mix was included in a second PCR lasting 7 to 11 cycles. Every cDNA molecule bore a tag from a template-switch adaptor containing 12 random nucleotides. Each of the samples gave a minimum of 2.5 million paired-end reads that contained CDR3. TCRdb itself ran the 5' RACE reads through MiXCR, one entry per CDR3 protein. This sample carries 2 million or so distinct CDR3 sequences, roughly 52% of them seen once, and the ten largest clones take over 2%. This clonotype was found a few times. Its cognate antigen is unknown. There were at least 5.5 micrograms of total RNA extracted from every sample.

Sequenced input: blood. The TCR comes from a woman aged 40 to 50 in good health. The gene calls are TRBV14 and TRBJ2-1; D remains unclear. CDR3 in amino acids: CASSQGIGLGRRFNEQFF. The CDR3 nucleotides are TGTGCCAGCAGCCAAGGCATTGGATTAGGGCGTAGGTTCAATGAGCAGTTCTTC.